This T cell receptor (beta chain) was observed in a study of STAT3 mutations in large granular lymphocyte leukemia. Study details: Roughly 37% of treated T-LGLL patients showed hematologic response to immunosuppression. Study-wide findings and caveats: Sampling intervals varied between patients and samples. Some patients had dominant TCR clones larger than their STAT3 mutant burden. In T-cell large granular lymphocyte leukemia, about half of patients showed multiple immunodominant subclonotypes.

Per germline, CDR1 MGHDK and CDR2 SYGVNS. CDR3 size: 14 residues. V dropped 3 bases and J dropped 6 bases, with 15 bases sitting between them. Concerning this clone: The antigen remains undetermined.

Average productive template count per sample was 40,000 to 45,000. Measured with immunoSEQ multiplex PCR; TCRdb has only the in-frame clones, and not every one. The sample shows about 3,100 clones, more than 60% of them seen only once. The sequencing sample was made of peripheral blood mononuclear cells. The sequence came from a woman in her thirties or forties with T-cell large granular lymphocyte leukemia. Some clones in this sample may be carry-over from other donors' samples. V and J are TRBV25-1 and TRBJ2-7, with unresolved D. The DNA of the CDR3 is TGTGCCAGCAGTGATACCCGGAATCTAGGCGAGCAGTACTTC. This encodes CASSDTRNLGEQYF.